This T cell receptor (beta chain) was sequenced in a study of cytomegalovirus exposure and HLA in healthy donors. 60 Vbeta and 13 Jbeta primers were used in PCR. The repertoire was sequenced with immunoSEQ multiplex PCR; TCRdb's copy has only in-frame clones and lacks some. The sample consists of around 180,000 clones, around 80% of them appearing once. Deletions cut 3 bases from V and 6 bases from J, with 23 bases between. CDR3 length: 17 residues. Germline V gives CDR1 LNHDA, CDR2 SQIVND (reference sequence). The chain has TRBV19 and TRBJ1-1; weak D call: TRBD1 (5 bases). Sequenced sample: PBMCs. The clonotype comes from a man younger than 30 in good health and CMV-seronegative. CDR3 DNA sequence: TGTGCCAGTAGTATTGCGACAGCTCCCTCCCGTTCGGCTGAAGCTTTCTTT. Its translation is CASSIATAPSRSAEAFF.